The 10 T cell receptor beta chains presented below share a single source sample, sequenced in a study of CXCR3-negative and CXCR3-positive naive CD8 T cells. The authors prepared UMI-labeled TRB cDNA libraries by 5' RACE. Each CDR3 protein gets one entry in TCRdb, which reprocessed the 5' RACE reads and gives no DNA. The sample has 75,000 to 100,000 distinct CDR3 sequences. Sequencing used naive CXCR3- CD8+ T cells from blood. Subset noted: CD45RO-CCR7+CD27+CD95- naive CD8+ T cells lacking CXCR3 (TNR3-). These receptors originate from a human donor in good health. Some clones in this sample may be carry-over from other donors' samples.

The CDR3 reads CASSLVGGAQSNEQFF. The chain recombines TRBV7-3 with TRBJ2-1; TCRdb proposes TRBD1, but this gene call is untestable without DNA. The CDR3 is 16 amino acids. Per germline, CDR1 SGHTA and CDR2 FQGTGA.

The V gene is TRBV29-1, the J gene TRBJ1-2; TCRdb proposes TRBD1, but this gene call is untestable without DNA. This CDR3 spans 12 amino acids. Germline-derived CDR1 and CDR2 are SQVTM and ANQGSEA. CDR3 protein: CSVGQVGYGYTF. The whole variable domain, remainder taken from reference TRBV29-1 and TRBJ1-2, is SAVISQKPSRDICQRGTSLTIQCQVDSQVTMMFWYRQQPGQSLTLIATANQGSEATYESGFVIDKFPISRPNLTFSTLTVSNMSPEDSSIYLCSVGQVGYGYTFGSGTRLTVV.

This chain links TRBV12-3 or TRBV12-4 with TRBJ2-7; TCRdb designates TRBD2, a call that cannot be tested without DNA. The CDR3 is 17 amino acids. CDR3 amino acids: CASSSLPGTRITYEQYF.

The V and J genes are TRBV28 and TRBJ2-7; TCRdb's assignment of TRBD1 cannot be checked, as there is no DNA. The CDR3 totals 14 residues. Germline values: CDR1 MDHEN, CDR2 SYDVKM. The CDR3 here is CASRGVALPYEQYF.

V gene TRBV13 combines with J gene TRBJ2-1; TCRdb lists TRBD2, though no DNA is available to test this call. CDR1 and CDR2 from the germline V gene are PRHDT and FYEKMQ (reference sequence). The CDR3 loop spans 16 amino acids. CDR3 region: CASSSSLAVSYNEQFF. Complete variable domain (other parts from reference TRBV13 and TRBJ2-1): AAGVIQSPRHLIKEKRETATLKCYPIPRHDTVYWYQQGPGQDPQFLISFYEKMQSDKGSIPDRFSAQQFSDYHSELNMSSLELGDSALYFCASSSSLAVSYNEQFFGPGTRLTVL.

This sequence joins TRBV28 and TRBJ2-2; the TCRdb D gene call, TRBD1, has no DNA to confirm it. This CDR3 has 15 amino acids. CDR1 and CDR2 from the germline V gene are MDHEN and SYDVKM. The CDR3 protein is CASSIRGRRAGELFF. Filled out from reference TRBV28 and TRBJ2-2, the complete variable domain reads DVKVTQSSRYLVKRTGEKVFLECVQDMDHENMFWYRQDPGLGLRLIYFSYDVKMKEKGDIPEGYSVSREKKERFSLILESASTNQTSMYLCASSIRGRRAGELFFGEGSRLTVL.

CDR3 region: CASSLLTGSPTLEQFF. The V call is TRBV19, the J call TRBJ2-1; TCRdb gives TRBD1 as the D gene, but with no DNA this cannot be confirmed. Germline V gene lookup returns CDR1 LNHDA and CDR2 SQIVND (reference sequence). This CDR3 is built from 16 residues.

The V call is TRBV29-1, the J call TRBJ2-7. The CDR3 extends over 11 amino acids. Per the germline V gene, CDR1 is SQVTM and CDR2 is ANQGSEA. The CDR3 sequence is CSVELHYEQYF.

The V and J genes are TRBV7-9 and TRBJ2-1; TCRdb calls TRBD1, which cannot be checked without DNA. The CDR3 length is 16 residues. CDR1 and CDR2 (germline): SEHNR, FQNEAQ (reference sequence). The CDR3: CASSPPGGSSYNEQFF.

V usage is TRBV12-3 or TRBV12-4 and J usage is TRBJ1-5. The CDR3 length is 15 residues. The CDR3 loop reads CASSPFLNSNQPQHF.